The text below deals with one TCR beta chain. The table lists this clone with a count of one. Its antigen specificity is not known. Base qualities are missing; no much larger clone stands one base away. Patients with a history of autoimmune disease or receiving systemic immunosuppression were excluded from the trial. Peripheral blood for TCR sequencing was drawn from every dose cohort at baseline, at cycle 4 day 1 and at cycle 7 day 1. Samples came from an open-label, multicenter, first-in-human phase I dose-escalation trial of ivuxolimab. Adults with locally advanced or metastatic melanoma, renal cell, hepatocellular, or head and neck squamous cell carcinoma were enrolled in the trial. Before TCR sequencing, CD4+ T cells and CD8+ T cells from peripheral blood were sorted into separate populations. This record belongs to a study of OX40 agonist ivuxolimab in advanced cancers. Study-level background: Ivuxolimab, which targeted the costimulatory receptor OX40 (CD134), was an agonistic, fully human IgG2 monoclonal antibody. The purpose of peripheral TCRbeta sequencing was to test whether ivuxolimab changed TCR sequence diversity and led to clonal T-cell expansion. Partial responses occurred in three dose-escalation patients: two with cutaneous melanoma and one with hepatocellular carcinoma. Intravenous ivuxolimab was administered to patients every 2 weeks at six dose levels: 0.01, 0.1, 0.3, 1.5, 3 and 10 mg/kg. The dose-escalation cohort was roughly 87% male with a mean age of roughly 60 years, ranging from roughly 20 to 80. The paper covers the monotherapy dose-escalation part of the phase I ivuxolimab trial, which included N ≈ 57 patients. Of the approximately 53 patients in dose escalation, about 20 had hepatocellular carcinoma, roughly 15 had melanoma, 9 had renal cell carcinoma and 9 had head and neck cancer. Patients were allowed to have had prior anti-PD-1, anti-PD-L1 or anti-CTLA-4 therapy, and 30% to 50% of the dose-escalation patients had previously received checkpoint inhibitors.

Reading the germline V gene gives CDR1 WSHSY and CDR2 SAAADI. From the cysteine through the phenylalanine, the CDR3 covers 11 amino acids. Only the CDR3 DNA stays, 33 bases, in frame from base 1. The V and J ends are trimmed by 3 bases and 8 bases, leaving 5 bases between them. Overall study outcomes, separate from this receptor: After ivuxolimab, more expanded clones were found on average in CD8+ T cells than in CD4+ T cells. In the 0.1-3.0 mg/kg groups, partial responders had among the lowest normalized peripheral clonal expansion, particularly in CD8+ T cells. Low levels of normalized T-cell clonal expansion were also seen in some patients who did not respond. The antigen specificity of the clonally expanded peripheral T cells was not determined. At doses from 0.1 to 3.0 mg/kg, clonal expansion was seen in both CD4+ and CD8+ blood T cells between baseline and week 6.

To sequence the TCRbeta CDR3 region, genomic DNA was isolated from the sorted cells. The immunoSEQ Assay was used to sequence the TCRbeta CDR3 regions. TCRdb took over this immuneACCESS table, retaining in-frame rearrangements with V and J assigned. Such tables are incomplete; in checked studies, under half of the missing clones stem from an unresolved V gene, and the remainder is unexplained. Recorded for this sample are 60,000 to 65,000 clones; approximately 92% of them occurred a single time. The ten most abundant clones make up around 13% of the sample. The sample here was CD4+ or CD8+ T cells sorted from blood, taken in a trial of the OX40 agonist ivuxolimab. The sequence derives from an adult with an advanced solid tumor such as melanoma, head and neck, liver or kidney cancer. The chain was built from TRBV10-2 and TRBJ2-1; the D segment cannot be called with confidence. Here is the DNA: TGCGCCAGCAGTGAATGGGATGAGCAGTTCTTC. Its coded protein is CASSEWDEQFF.